The clone carrying this T cell receptor beta chain came up a few times. Before thyroid surgery, none of the patients had received any treatment. The sample belongs to a study of metastatic and nonmetastatic thyroid tumors. At the level of the study: For malignant and benign thyroid patients, tumor or nodule tissue and blood were the sources whose repertoires were compared.

V dropped 1 base and J dropped 9; count of bases not matched to a gene: 7. This CDR3 has 15 residues. From germline, CDR1 is SNHLY and CDR2 FYNNEI. Methods used by the authors: For papillary thyroid cancer, a distant-metastasis classifier was constructed from CDR3 differences observed across clinicopathological groups. TCRdb reprocessed the PCR reads using MiXCR. TCRdb's processing, not the study's, gives the V and J calls here. Counted here are around 30,000 clones, over 15% occurring once; the ten biggest clones make up approximately 10%. The rearrangement links TRBV2 to TRBJ2-1, with 9 bases that match TRBD2. This clonotype was sampled from a female donor with papillary thyroid cancer or a benign thyroid nodule (not recorded which). Some clones in this sample may be carry-over from other donors' samples. What was sequenced was blood. The CDR3 protein is CASSEVAGEGGEQFF. The CDR3 DNA sequence: TGTGCCAGCAGTGAAGTAGCGGGAGAAGGAGGTGAGCAGTTCTTC.